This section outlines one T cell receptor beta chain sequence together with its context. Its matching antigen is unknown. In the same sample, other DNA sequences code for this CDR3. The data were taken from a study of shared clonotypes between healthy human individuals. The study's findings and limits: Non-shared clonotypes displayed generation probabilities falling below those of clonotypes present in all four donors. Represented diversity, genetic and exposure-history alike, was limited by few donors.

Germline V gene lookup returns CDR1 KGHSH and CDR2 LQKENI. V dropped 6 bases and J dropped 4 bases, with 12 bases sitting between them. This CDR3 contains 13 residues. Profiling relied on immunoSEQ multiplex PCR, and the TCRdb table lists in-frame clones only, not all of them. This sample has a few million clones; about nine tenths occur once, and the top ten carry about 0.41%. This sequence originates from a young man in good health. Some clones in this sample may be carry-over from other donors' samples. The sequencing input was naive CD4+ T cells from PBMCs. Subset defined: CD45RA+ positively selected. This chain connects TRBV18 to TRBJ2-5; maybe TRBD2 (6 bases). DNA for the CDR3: TGTGCCAGCTCCCCGTTGGGAGGAGAGACCCAGTACTTC. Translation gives CASSPLGGETQYF. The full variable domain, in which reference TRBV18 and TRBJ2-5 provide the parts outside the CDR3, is NAGVMQNPRHLVRRRGQEARLRCSPMKGHSHVYWYRQLPEEGLKFMVYLQKENIIDESGMPKERFSAEFPKEGPSILRIQQVVRGDSAAYFCASSPLGGETQYFGPGTRLLVL.